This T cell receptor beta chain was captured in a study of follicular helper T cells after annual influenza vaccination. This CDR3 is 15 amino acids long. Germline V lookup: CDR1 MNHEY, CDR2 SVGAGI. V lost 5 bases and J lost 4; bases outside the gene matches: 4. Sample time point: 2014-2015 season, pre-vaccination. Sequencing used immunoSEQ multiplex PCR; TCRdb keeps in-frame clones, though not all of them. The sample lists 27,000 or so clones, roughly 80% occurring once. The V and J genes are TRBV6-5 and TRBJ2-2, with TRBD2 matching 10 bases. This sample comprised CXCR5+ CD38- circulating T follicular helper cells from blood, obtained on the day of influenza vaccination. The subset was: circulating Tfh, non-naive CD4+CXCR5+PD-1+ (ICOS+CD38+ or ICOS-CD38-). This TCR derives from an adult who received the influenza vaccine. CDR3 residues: CASSHSGRFTGELFF. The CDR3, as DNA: TGTGCCAGCAGTCATAGCGGGAGGTTCACCGGGGAGCTGTTTTTT.